This T cell receptor beta chain was retrieved from a study of T cells in Graves' hyperthyroidism and ophthalmopathy. Germline lookup yields CDR1 SNHLY and CDR2 FYNNEI. This CDR3 contains 17 residues. Trimming cost V 1 base and J 1 base, with 16 bases left between them. Amplification of TCR beta CDR3 regions used RNA as the template. The TCR CDR3 first-round RT-PCR relied on the HTBI primer set. A single record per CDR3 protein comes from TCRdb applying MiXCR to the multiplex PCR reads. The data contain roughly 640,000 distinct CDR3 sequences, around 15% of them singletons. In this sample, this clonotype turned up many times.

This receptor was obtained from a woman aged 40 to 50 with Graves' ophthalmopathy. The chain recombines TRBV2 with TRBJ2-5; D may be TRBD1 (6 bases). Material: blood. The CDR3 DNA reads TGTGCCAGCAGTGAAGACCTGACAGGAAAGACCCAAGAGACCCAGTACTTC. This translates into CASSEDLTGKTQETQYF.